This T cell receptor (beta chain) was recovered during a study of blood T cell repertoires in COVID-19. About the study: COVID-19 samples, acute and convalescent, were from the United States, Italy and Spain.

The repertoire was sequenced with immunoSEQ multiplex PCR; TCRdb's copy has only in-frame clones and lacks some. The sample consists of 97,000 or so clones, 85% to 90% of them appearing once. There are 18 residues in the CDR3. Trimming left V 0 bases short and J 6 bases short, with 20 bases between. In germline, CDR1 is PRHDT, CDR2 FYEKMQ (reference sequence). The source material was peripheral blood. The origin of this receptor is a man between 50 and 59 years old with active or convalescent COVID-19. The rearrangement joins TRBV13 to TRBJ2-2, with D possibly being TRBD2 (6 bases). DNA for the CDR3: TGTGCCAGCAGCTTAGGGGTCAGAATGGAGGGACCCGCCGGGGAGCTGTTTTTT. Translated, it gives CASSLGVRMEGPAGELFF.